The clone carrying this T cell receptor beta chain was seen at least ten times. TCRdb processed the 5' RACE reads anew with MiXCR; each CDR3 protein has one entry. The table records about 240,000 distinct CDR3 sequences, roughly 10% of them present only once. Every sampled donor was Caucasian and healthy. This record belongs to a study of identical twins. Sequenced: memory T cells sorted from blood. The clonotype was recovered from a man between 45 and 60 years old in good health.

Here the CDR3 DNA reads TGTGCCAGCCAGGGGGGGCCCAGCACAGATACGCAGTATTTT. Translation gives CASQGGPSTDTQYF. The rearrangement uses TRBV7-2 and TRBJ2-3; D is tentatively TRBD1 or TRBD2 (7 bases each). Germline V gives CDR1 SGHTA, CDR2 FQGNSA. Deletions cut 8 bases from V and 0 bases from J, with 12 bases between. This CDR3 comprises 14 residues.